Listed below are T cell receptor beta chains from one sample, sequenced in a study of T cell responses to AZD1222 COVID-19 vaccine. The data were produced by immunoSEQ multiplex PCR, yet TCRdb's version contains in-frame clones alone and is incomplete. Of over 150,000 clones in the sample, about nine tenths are singletons; the top ten hold roughly 6%. Source: peripheral blood, taken on day 0 of AZD1222 vaccination. The receptors come from an adult in good health. CDR3s include the opening cysteine and the closing phenylalanine or tryptophan. Fields, in order: clone size, D gene, J gene, V gene, CDR3 DNA, CDR3 protein. D genes are given only for firm matches. Rows may omit the clone size; those that give it use once, few, many or a size class.

clone_size: NA; d_call: NA; j_call: TRBJ2-7; v_call: TRBV10-2; cdr3_nt: TGCGCCAGCGGGGCAGGGTCCTACGAGCAGTACTTC; cdr3_aa: CASGAGSYEQYF
clone_size: NA; d_call: TRBD1; j_call: TRBJ2-1; v_call: TRBV15; cdr3_nt: TGTGCCACCAGCAGAGACGTCGGGACAGGGGATGCCGATGAGCAGTTCTTC; cdr3_aa: CATSRDVGTGDADEQFF
clone_size: NA; d_call: TRBD2; j_call: TRBJ2-2; v_call: TRBV9; cdr3_nt: TGTGCCAGCAGCGTGGGACTAGCGGGAGACCCGAACACCGGGGAGCTGTTTTTT; cdr3_aa: CASSVGLAGDPNTGELFF
clone_size: NA; d_call: TRBD1; j_call: TRBJ2-5; v_call: TRBV14; cdr3_nt: TGTGCCAGCAGCCCCAGGGGGCTGGAGACCCAGTACTTC; cdr3_aa: CASSPRGLETQYF
clone_size: NA; d_call: NA; j_call: TRBJ2-7; v_call: TRBV2; cdr3_nt: TGTGCCAGCAGTTATGCAGAATTTAGCTACGAGCAGTACTTC; cdr3_aa: CASSYAEFSYEQYF
clone_size: NA; d_call: TRBD1; j_call: TRBJ2-1; v_call: TRBV30; cdr3_nt: TGTGCCTGGAGCGGAGGTGGGACAGGACAATACAATGAGCAGTTCTTC; cdr3_aa: CAWSGGGTGQYNEQFF
clone_size: NA; d_call: NA; j_call: TRBJ1-2; v_call: TRBV28; cdr3_nt: TGTGCCAGCAGTCCGACCACAGTCTACCGGGACGGTGACTATGGCTACACCTTC; cdr3_aa: CASSPTTVYRDGDYGYTF
clone_size: NA; d_call: TRBD1; j_call: TRBJ2-7; v_call: TRBV11-2; cdr3_nt: TGTGCCAGCAGCCAAATTGACAGGGTCTCAGGCGAGCAGTACTTC; cdr3_aa: CASSQIDRVSGEQYF
clone_size: NA; d_call: NA; j_call: TRBJ1-6; v_call: TRBV20-1; cdr3_nt: TGCAGTGCTAGTGTCCGGGACTCCAAAGGCAGTTCACCCCTCCACTTT; cdr3_aa: CSASVRDSKGSSPLHF
clone_size: NA; d_call: NA; j_call: TRBJ1-2; v_call: TRBV28; cdr3_nt: TGTGCCAGCAGTTCCGGACGCCTCTATTACACCTTC; cdr3_aa: CASSSGRLYYTF
clone_size: NA; d_call: NA; j_call: TRBJ2-5; v_call: TRBV5-4; cdr3_nt: TGTGCCAGCAGCTACGAGCAGGGAACGGAGACCCAGTACTTC; cdr3_aa: CASSYEQGTETQYF
clone_size: few; d_call: NA; j_call: TRBJ2-3; v_call: TRBV7-3; cdr3_nt: TGTGCCAGCAGCATTGACAAACACACAGATACGCAGTATTTT; cdr3_aa: CASSIDKHTDTQYF
clone_size: NA; d_call: NA; j_call: TRBJ1-5; v_call: TRBV6-1; cdr3_nt: TGTGCCAGCAGTGAAGTGACTTTCGGTCTTCGGCCCCAGCATTTT; cdr3_aa: CASSEVTFGLRPQHF
clone_size: NA; d_call: TRBD2; j_call: TRBJ2-7; v_call: TRBV7-2; cdr3_nt: TGTGCCAGCAGCTTAGCCCCCTCCGCGGGAGGGGGTAACGAGCAGTACTTC; cdr3_aa: CASSLAPSAGGGNEQYF
clone_size: NA; d_call: TRBD1; j_call: TRBJ1-2; v_call: TRBV30; cdr3_nt: TGTGCCTGGACCCACGGGACAGCAAACTATGGCTACACCTTC; cdr3_aa: CAWTHGTANYGYTF
clone_size: NA; d_call: NA; j_call: TRBJ1-1; v_call: TRBV14; cdr3_nt: TGTGCCAGCAGCCTTTCGGGGAACACTGAAGCTTTCTTT; cdr3_aa: CASSLSGNTEAFF
clone_size: NA; d_call: TRBD2; j_call: TRBJ2-1; v_call: TRBV6-8; cdr3_nt: TGTGCCAGCAGTCTCCCGGCCACGGGTTTCCTAGCGGGACGTTGCTGCTGGGAGCAGTTCTTC; cdr3_aa: CASSLPATGFLAGRCCWEQFF
clone_size: NA; d_call: TRBD2; j_call: TRBJ2-1; v_call: TRBV7-2; cdr3_nt: TGTGCCAGCAGCCCCTCGGTAGCGGGGCACTACAATGAGCAGTTCTTC; cdr3_aa: CASSPSVAGHYNEQFF
clone_size: NA; d_call: NA; j_call: TRBJ1-4; v_call: TRBV4-3; cdr3_nt: TGCGCCAGCAGCCAAGACCGCGACAGAAATGAAAAACTGTTTTTT; cdr3_aa: CASSQDRDRNEKLFF
clone_size: NA; d_call: NA; j_call: TRBJ2-1; v_call: TRBV27; cdr3_nt: TGTGCCAGCAGTTTATCGAAAGCCTACAATGAGCAGTTCTTC; cdr3_aa: CASSLSKAYNEQFF
clone_size: few; d_call: TRBD1; j_call: TRBJ2-7; v_call: TRBV6-5; cdr3_nt: TGTGCCAGCAGTTACTCCTTCCAGGGGGTCTACGAGCAGTACTTC; cdr3_aa: CASSYSFQGVYEQYF
clone_size: NA; d_call: TRBD2; j_call: TRBJ2-7; v_call: TRBV28; cdr3_nt: TGTGCCAGCAGTTCCGGGACTAGCGGAAGCTACGAGCAGTACTTC; cdr3_aa: CASSSGTSGSYEQYF
clone_size: NA; d_call: NA; j_call: TRBJ2-7; v_call: TRBV3-1/TRBV3-2; cdr3_nt: TGTGCCAGCAGCCTAGAGGGGGGAGGTCCTTACGAGCAGTACTTC; cdr3_aa: CASSLEGGGPYEQYF
clone_size: NA; d_call: NA; j_call: TRBJ1-6; v_call: TRBV5-4; cdr3_nt: TGTGCCAGCAGCTCGGTAGAGGGAAATAATTCACCCCTCCACTTT; cdr3_aa: CASSSVEGNNSPLHF
clone_size: NA; d_call: NA; j_call: TRBJ2-1; v_call: TRBV2; cdr3_nt: TGTGCCAGCAGTGTCAGGTCCTACGGGAATGAGCAGTTCTTC; cdr3_aa: CASSVRSYGNEQFF
clone_size: NA; d_call: NA; j_call: TRBJ1-3; v_call: TRBV14; cdr3_nt: TGTGCCAGCAGCCATATCAGCGCCTTCTCTGGAAACACCATATATTTT; cdr3_aa: CASSHISAFSGNTIYF
clone_size: NA; d_call: NA; j_call: TRBJ1-3; v_call: TRBV27; cdr3_nt: TGTGCCAGCAGTTTTATTGGGGCTGGAAACACCATATATTTT; cdr3_aa: CASSFIGAGNTIYF
clone_size: NA; d_call: NA; j_call: TRBJ1-6; v_call: TRBV28; cdr3_nt: TGTGCCAGCACCAAGGGGGGGCCTTCCTATAATTCACCCCTCCACTTT; cdr3_aa: CASTKGGPSYNSPLHF
clone_size: NA; d_call: TRBD1; j_call: TRBJ1-4; v_call: TRBV5-4; cdr3_nt: TGTGCCAGCAGCTCCGGTCACAGGGGGAGGAGTAATGAAAAACTGTTTTTT; cdr3_aa: CASSSGHRGRSNEKLFF
clone_size: NA; d_call: NA; j_call: TRBJ1-5; v_call: TRBV19; cdr3_nt: TGTGCCAGTAGAATAACCCACAGTCCCAATCAGCCCCAGCATTTT; cdr3_aa: CASRITHSPNQPQHF
clone_size: NA; d_call: NA; j_call: TRBJ1-6; v_call: TRBV4-2; cdr3_nt: TGTGCCAGCAGCCAAGAGAGGCTGAGACTGAGTAATTCACCCCTCCACTTT; cdr3_aa: CASSQERLRLSNSPLHF